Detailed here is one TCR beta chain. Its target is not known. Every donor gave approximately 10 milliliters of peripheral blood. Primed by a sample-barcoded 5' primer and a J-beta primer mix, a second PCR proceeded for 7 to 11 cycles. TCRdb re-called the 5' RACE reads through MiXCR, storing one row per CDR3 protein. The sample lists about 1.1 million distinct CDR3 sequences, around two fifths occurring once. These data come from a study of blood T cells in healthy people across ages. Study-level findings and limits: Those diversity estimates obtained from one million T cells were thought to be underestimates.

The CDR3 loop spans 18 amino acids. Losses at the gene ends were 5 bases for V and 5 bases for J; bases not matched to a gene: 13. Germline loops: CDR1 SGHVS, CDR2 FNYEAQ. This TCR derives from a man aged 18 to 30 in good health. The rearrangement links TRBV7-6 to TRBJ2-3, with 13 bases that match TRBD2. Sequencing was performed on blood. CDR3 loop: CASSPEARLAGGRDTQYF. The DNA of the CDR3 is TGTGCCAGCAGCCCCGAGGCCAGACTAGCGGGGGGAAGAGATACGCAGTATTTT.